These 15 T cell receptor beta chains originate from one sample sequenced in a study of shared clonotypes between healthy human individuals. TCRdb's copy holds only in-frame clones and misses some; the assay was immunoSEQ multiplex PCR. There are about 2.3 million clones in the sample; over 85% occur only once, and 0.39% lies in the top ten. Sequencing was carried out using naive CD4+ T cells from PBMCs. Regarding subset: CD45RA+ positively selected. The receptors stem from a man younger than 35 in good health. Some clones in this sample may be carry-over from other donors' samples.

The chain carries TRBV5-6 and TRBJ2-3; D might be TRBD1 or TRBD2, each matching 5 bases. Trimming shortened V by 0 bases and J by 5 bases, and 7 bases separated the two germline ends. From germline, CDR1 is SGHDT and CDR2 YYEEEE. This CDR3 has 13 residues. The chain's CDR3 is CASSLAGRDTQYF. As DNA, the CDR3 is TGTGCCAGCAGCTTGGCAGGGAGAGATACGCAGTATTTT.

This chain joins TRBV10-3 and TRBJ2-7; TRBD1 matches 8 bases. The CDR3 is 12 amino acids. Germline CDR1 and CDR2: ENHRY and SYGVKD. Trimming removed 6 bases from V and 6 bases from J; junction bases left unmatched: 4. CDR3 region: CAIRDREFEQYF. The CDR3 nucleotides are TGTGCCATCAGGGACAGGGAATTCGAGCAGTACTTC.

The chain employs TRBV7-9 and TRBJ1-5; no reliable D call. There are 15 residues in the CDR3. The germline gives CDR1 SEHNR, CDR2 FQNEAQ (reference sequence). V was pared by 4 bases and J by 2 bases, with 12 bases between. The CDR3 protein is CASSSARGRNQPQHF. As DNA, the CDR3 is TGTGCCAGCAGCTCCGCCCGAGGCCGCAATCAGCCCCAGCATTTT.

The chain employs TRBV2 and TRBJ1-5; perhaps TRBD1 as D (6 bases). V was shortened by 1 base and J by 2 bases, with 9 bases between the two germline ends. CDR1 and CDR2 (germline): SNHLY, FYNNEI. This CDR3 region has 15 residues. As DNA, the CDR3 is TGTGCCAGCAGTGAAGAGGGGGACGGCAATCAGCCCCAGCATTTT. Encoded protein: CASSEEGDGNQPQHF.

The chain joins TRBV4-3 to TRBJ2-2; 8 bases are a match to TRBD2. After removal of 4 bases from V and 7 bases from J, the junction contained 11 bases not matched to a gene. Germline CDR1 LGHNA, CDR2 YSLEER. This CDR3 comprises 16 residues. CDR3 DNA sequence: TGCGCCAGCAGCCCCATGCCGGGAGGGCAAGACGGGGAGCTGTTTTTT. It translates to CASSPMPGGQDGELFF.

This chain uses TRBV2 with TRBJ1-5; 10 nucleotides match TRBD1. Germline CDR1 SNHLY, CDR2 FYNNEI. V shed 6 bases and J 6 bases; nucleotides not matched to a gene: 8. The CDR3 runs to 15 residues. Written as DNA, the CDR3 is TGTGCCAGCAGAGCCGGGACAGGGGATAGTCAGCCCCAGCATTTT. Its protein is CASRAGTGDSQPQHF.

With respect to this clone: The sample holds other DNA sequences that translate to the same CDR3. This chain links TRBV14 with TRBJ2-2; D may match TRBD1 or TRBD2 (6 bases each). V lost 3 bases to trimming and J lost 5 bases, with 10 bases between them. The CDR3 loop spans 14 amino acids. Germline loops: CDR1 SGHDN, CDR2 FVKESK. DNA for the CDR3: TGTGCCAGCAGCCAGCGGAGGGGGACCGGGGAGCTGTTTTTT. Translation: CASSQRRGTGELFF.

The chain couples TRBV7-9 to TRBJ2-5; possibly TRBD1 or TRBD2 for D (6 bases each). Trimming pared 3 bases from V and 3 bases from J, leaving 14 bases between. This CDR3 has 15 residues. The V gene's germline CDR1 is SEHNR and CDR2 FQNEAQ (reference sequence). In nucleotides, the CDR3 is TGTGCCAGCAGCTTCCTTCGGGGGCACGAAGAGACCCAGTACTTC. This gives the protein CASSFLRGHEETQYF. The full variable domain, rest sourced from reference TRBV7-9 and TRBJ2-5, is DTGVSQNPRHKITKRGQNVTFRCDPISEHNRLYWYRQTLGQGPEFLTYFQNEAQLEKSRLLSDRFSAERPKGSFSTLEIQRTEQGDSAMYLCASSFLRGHEETQYFGPGTRLLVL.

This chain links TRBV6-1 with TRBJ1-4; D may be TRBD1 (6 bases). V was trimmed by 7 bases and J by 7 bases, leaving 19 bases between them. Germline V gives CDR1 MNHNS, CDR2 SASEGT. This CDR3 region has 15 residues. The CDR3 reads CASKPTGTRREKLFF. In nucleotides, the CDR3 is TGTGCCAGCAAGCCTACAGGGACCAGGCGTGAAAAACTGTTTTTT.

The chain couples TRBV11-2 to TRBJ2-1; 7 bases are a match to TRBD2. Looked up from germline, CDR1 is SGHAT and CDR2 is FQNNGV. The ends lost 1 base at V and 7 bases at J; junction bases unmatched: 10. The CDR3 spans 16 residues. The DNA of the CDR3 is TGTGCCAGCAGCTTAGTAGGGAGGGCCGGGGTGAATGAGCAGTTCTTC. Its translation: CASSLVGRAGVNEQFF.

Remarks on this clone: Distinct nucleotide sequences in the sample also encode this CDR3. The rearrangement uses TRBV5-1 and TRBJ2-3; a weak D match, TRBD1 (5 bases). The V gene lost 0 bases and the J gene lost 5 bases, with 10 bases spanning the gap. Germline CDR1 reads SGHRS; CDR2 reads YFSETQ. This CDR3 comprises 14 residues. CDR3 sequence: CASSLAGAGDTQYF. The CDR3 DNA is TGCGCCAGCAGCTTGGCTGGGGCCGGAGATACGCAGTATTTT.

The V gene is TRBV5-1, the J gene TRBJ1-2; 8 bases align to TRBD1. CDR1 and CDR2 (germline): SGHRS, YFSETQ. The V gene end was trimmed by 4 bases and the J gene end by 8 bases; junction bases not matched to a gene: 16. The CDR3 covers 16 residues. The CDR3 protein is CASSPGQGSPSGGYTF. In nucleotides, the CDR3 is TGCGCCAGCAGCCCCGGACAGGGATCGCCGTCGGGAGGCTACACCTTC. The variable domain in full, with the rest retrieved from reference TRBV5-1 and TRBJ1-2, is KAGVTQTPRYLIKTRGQQVTLSCSPISGHRSVSWYQQTPGQGLQFLFEYFSETQRNKGNFPGRFSGRQFSNSRSEMNVSTLELGDSALYLCASSPGQGSPSGGYTFGSGTRLTVV.

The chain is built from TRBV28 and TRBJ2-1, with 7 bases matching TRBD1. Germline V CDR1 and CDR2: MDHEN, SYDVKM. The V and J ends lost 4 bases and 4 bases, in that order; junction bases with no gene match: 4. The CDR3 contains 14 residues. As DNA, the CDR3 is TGTGCCAGCAGTTACCCGGACAGGTACAATGAGCAGTTCTTC. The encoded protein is CASSYPDRYNEQFF. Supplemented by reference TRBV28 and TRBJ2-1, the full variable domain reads DVKVTQSSRYLVKRTGEKVFLECVQDMDHENMFWYRQDPGLGLRLIYFSYDVKMKEKGDIPEGYSVSREKKERFSLILESASTNQTSMYLCASSYPDRYNEQFFGPGTRLTVL.

CDR3 loop: CASSLPQPSTEAFF. As DNA, the CDR3 is TGTGCCAGCAGTTTACCTCAGCCGAGCACTGAAGCTTTCTTT. J is TRBJ1-1 and V is TRBV28; no reliable D call. The CDR3 has 14 residues. Trimming removed 2 bases from V and 4 bases from J, with 11 bases in between. Per germline, CDR1 MDHEN and CDR2 SYDVKM.

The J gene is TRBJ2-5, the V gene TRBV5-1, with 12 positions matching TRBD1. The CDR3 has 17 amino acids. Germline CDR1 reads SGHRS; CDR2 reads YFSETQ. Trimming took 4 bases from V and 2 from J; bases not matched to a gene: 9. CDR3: CASSPGTGGRRQETQYF. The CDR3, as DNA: TGCGCCAGCAGCCCTGGGACAGGGGGCCGGAGGCAAGAGACCCAGTACTTC.